These T cell receptor beta chains were read from a single sample in a study of blood T cells in healthy people across ages. TCRdb passed the 5' RACE reads through MiXCR, listing each CDR3 protein once. This repertoire shows approximately 670,000 distinct CDR3 sequences, over 40% found once; its top ten account for 25% to 35%. Sequencing used blood. These receptor sequences come from a man at least 80 years old in good health. Each CDR3 is given with its conserved first and last residue. Each record gives: D gene, V gene, clone size, J gene, CDR3 protein, CDR3 DNA. D genes are given only for firm matches. Clone size is not always given. Where it is, it says once, few, many or a class for expanded clones.

d_gene: TRBD1
v_gene: TRBV5-1
abundance: once
j_gene: TRBJ2-3
CDR3aa: CASLGDSSADTQYF
CDR3nt: TGCGCCAGCTTGGGGGACAGTAGCGCAGATACGCAGTATTTT

d_gene: NA
v_gene: TRBV9
abundance: few
j_gene: TRBJ2-3
CDR3aa: CASTPSVSTDTQYF
CDR3nt: TGTGCCAGCACGCCTAGCGTGAGCACAGATACGCAGTATTTT

d_gene: NA
v_gene: TRBV7-2
abundance: few
j_gene: TRBJ2-7
CDR3aa: CASSLGGGQTYEQYF
CDR3nt: TGTGCCAGCAGCTTGGGCGGCGGACAGACCTACGAGCAGTACTTC

d_gene: NA
v_gene: TRBV7-6
abundance: NA
j_gene: TRBJ1-1
CDR3aa: CASSLVAQGDTEAFF
CDR3nt: TGTGCCAGCAGCTTAGTGGCCCAGGGAGACACTGAAGCTTTCTTT

d_gene: NA
v_gene: TRBV14
abundance: few
j_gene: TRBJ2-2
CDR3aa: CASSQVLVLGELFF
CDR3nt: TGTGCCAGCAGCCAAGTCCTCGTTCTCGGGGAGCTGTTTTTT

d_gene: NA
v_gene: TRBV7-9
abundance: NA
j_gene: TRBJ2-7
CDR3aa: CASSAPAPYEQYF
CDR3nt: TGTGCCAGCAGCGCCCCTGCGCCCTACGAGCAGTACTTC

d_gene: TRBD1
v_gene: TRBV29-1
abundance: few
j_gene: TRBJ2-7
CDR3aa: CSDAGTGGYNEQYF
CDR3nt: TGCAGCGACGCCGGGACAGGGGGCTACAATGAGCAGTACTTC

d_gene: TRBD1
v_gene: TRBV28
abundance: NA
j_gene: TRBJ2-7
CDR3aa: CASSSPGQGLRYDYEQYF
CDR3nt: TGTGCCAGCAGTTCCCCGGGACAGGGGTTGAGGTACGACTACGAGCAGTACTTC

d_gene: NA
v_gene: TRBV5-5
abundance: many
j_gene: TRBJ2-3
CDR3aa: CASSLEGGDTQYF
CDR3nt: TGTGCCAGCAGCTTGGAAGGAGGAGATACGCAGTATTTT

d_gene: TRBD1
v_gene: TRBV7-9
abundance: many
j_gene: TRBJ1-2
CDR3aa: CASSPGQGGNYGYTF
CDR3nt: TGTGCCAGCAGCCCCGGACAGGGCGGGAACTATGGCTACACCTTC

d_gene: NA
v_gene: TRBV20-1
abundance: few
j_gene: TRBJ1-5
CDR3aa: CSARQQGNQPQHF
CDR3nt: TGCAGTGCCAGACAACAGGGAAATCAGCCCCAGCATTTT

d_gene: NA
v_gene: TRBV14
abundance: NA
j_gene: TRBJ1-3
CDR3aa: CASSQFGVSGNTIYF
CDR3nt: TGTGCCAGCAGCCAATTTGGAGTCTCTGGAAACACCATATATTTT

d_gene: NA
v_gene: TRBV13
abundance: many
j_gene: TRBJ1-3
CDR3aa: CASSRRGDTIYF
CDR3nt: TGTGCCAGCAGCCGACGGGGGGACACCATATATTTT

d_gene: NA
v_gene: TRBV5-1
abundance: few
j_gene: TRBJ2-7
CDR3aa: CASSLAPGTPSYEQYF
CDR3nt: TGCGCCAGCAGCTTGGCCCCCGGGACACCATCCTACGAGCAGTACTTC

d_gene: TRBD2
v_gene: TRBV6-5
abundance: few
j_gene: TRBJ2-5
CDR3aa: CASSYLMGTKETQYF
CDR3nt: TGTGCCAGCAGTTACTTGATGGGGACTAAAGAGACCCAGTACTTC

d_gene: TRBD1
v_gene: TRBV25-1
abundance: NA
j_gene: TRBJ2-5
CDR3aa: CASSETGARRTQYF
CDR3nt: TGTGCCAGCAGTGAGACAGGGGCCCGGAGGACCCAGTACTTC

d_gene: NA
v_gene: TRBV25-1
abundance: few
j_gene: TRBJ2-6
CDR3aa: CASTARQGQSSGANVLTF
CDR3nt: TGTGCCAGCACCGCAAGGCAGGGCCAAAGCTCTGGGGCCAACGTCCTGACTTTC

d_gene: NA
v_gene: TRBV5-1
abundance: many
j_gene: TRBJ2-3
CDR3aa: CASSSPSTDTQYF
CDR3nt: TGCGCCAGCAGCTCCCCTAGCACAGATACGCAGTATTTT

d_gene: NA
v_gene: TRBV3-1
abundance: few
j_gene: TRBJ2-1
CDR3aa: CASSQWNLTVEQFF
CDR3nt: TGTGCCAGCAGCCAGTGGAACCTAACAGTTGAGCAGTTCTTC